This TCR beta chain was profiled in a study of T cells in Graves' hyperthyroidism and ophthalmopathy. This clonotype has just one count. The CDR3 consists of 11 residues. CDR1 and CDR2 from the germline V gene are MDHEN and SYDVKM. Trimming removed 10 bases at V and 2 bases at J, with 9 bases between. TCR beta CDR3 regions were amplified from RNA. HTBI primers were the set used in a first-round RT-PCR of the TCR CDR3. One entry per CDR3 protein, called by TCRdb with MiXCR from the multiplex PCR reads. The repertoire consists of under 250,000 distinct CDR3 sequences, with almost 25% occurring once and the leading ten covering roughly 32%.

Sample: blood. The TCR comes from a woman between 35 and 50 years old with Graves' ophthalmopathy. The chain combines TRBV28 with TRBJ2-7; no reliable D call. CDR3 sequence: CATELTYEQYF. For the CDR3, the DNA is TGTGCCACCGAACTAACCTACGAGCAGTACTTC.